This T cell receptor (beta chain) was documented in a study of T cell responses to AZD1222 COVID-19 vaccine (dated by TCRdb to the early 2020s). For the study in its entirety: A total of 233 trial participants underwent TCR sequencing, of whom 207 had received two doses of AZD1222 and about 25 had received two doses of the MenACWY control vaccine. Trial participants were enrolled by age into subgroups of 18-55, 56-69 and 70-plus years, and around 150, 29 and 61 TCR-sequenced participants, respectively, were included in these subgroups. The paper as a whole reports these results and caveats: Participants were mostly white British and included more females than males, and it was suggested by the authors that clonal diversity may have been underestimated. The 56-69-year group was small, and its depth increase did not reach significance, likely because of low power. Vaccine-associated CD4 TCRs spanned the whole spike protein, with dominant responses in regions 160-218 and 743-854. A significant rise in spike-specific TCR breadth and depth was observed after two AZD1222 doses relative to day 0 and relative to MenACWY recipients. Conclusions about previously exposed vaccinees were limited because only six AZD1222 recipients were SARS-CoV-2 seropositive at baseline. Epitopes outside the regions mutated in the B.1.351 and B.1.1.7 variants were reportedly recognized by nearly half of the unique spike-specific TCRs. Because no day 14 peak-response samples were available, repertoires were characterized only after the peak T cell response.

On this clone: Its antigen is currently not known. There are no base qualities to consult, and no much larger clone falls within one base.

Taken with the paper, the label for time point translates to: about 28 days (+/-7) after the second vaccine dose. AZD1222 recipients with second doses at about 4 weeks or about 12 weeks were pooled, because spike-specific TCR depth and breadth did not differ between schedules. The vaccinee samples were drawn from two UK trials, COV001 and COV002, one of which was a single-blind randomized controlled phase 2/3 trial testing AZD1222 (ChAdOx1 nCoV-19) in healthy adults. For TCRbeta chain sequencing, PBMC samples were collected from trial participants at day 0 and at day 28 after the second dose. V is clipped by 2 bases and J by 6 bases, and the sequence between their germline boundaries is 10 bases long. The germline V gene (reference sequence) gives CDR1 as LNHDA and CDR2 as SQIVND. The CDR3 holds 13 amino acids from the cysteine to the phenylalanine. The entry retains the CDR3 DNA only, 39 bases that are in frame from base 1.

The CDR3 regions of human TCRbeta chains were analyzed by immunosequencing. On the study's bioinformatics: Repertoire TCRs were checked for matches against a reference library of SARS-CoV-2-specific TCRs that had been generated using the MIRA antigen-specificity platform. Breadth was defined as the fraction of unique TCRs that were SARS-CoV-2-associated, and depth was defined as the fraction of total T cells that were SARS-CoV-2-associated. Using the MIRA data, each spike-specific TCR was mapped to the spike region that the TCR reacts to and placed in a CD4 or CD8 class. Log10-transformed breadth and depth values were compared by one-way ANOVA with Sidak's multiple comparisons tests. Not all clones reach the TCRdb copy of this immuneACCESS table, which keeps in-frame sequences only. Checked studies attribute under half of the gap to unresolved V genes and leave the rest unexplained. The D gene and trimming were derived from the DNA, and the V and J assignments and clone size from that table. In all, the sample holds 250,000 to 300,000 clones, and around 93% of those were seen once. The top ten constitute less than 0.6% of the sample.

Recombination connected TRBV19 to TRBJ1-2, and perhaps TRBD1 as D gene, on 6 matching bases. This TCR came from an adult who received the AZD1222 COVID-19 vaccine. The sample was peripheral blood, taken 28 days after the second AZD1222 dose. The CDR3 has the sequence CASSIRQGNGYTF. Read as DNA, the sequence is TGTGCCAGTAGTATACGTCAGGGGAATGGCTACACCTTC.